The present T cell receptor beta chain was sequenced within a study of T cell repertoires in cytomegalovirus infection. Study-level findings and limits: Clonotype analysis showed dominance of the ex vivo response by HLA-C-restricted CMV-specific TCR beta clonotypes.

Each CDR3 protein gets one entry after TCRdb re-called the reads with MiXCR. The sample has 250,000 to 350,000 distinct CDR3 sequences, over 20% seen once. This clonotype turned up a few times. The antigen is not known. The specimen sequenced was PBMCs. This clonotype was sampled from a human donor in good health (CMV status not recorded). Some clones in this sample may be carry-over from other donors' samples.

The CDR3 loop reads CASSSARTGGIYGYTF. Written as DNA, the CDR3 is TGTGCCAGCAGTTCCGCCCGGACAGGGGGCATCTATGGCTACACCTTC. The chain uses TRBV28 and TRBJ1-2; TRBD1 matches 11 bases. Germline CDR1 and CDR2: MDHEN and SYDVKM. CDR3 length equals 16 residues. The junction had 8 bases not matched to a gene; V was cut back by 4 bases and J by 4 bases.